This TCR beta chain was profiled in a study of blood T cell repertoires in COVID-19. Study summary: There were acute and convalescent COVID-19 samples, and they came from the United States, Italy and Spain. Nucleic acid was either cDNA or gDNA, and it came from T cells, B-cell-depleted T cells, or PBMCs.

With 5 bases removed from V and 7 bases from J, the gap between germline ends came to 9 bases. Germline V gives CDR1 SGHRS, CDR2 YFSETQ. The CDR3 covers 12 residues. Original analysis: For nucleated cells, counts were estimated from reference gene primer amplification. Generated by immunoSEQ multiplex PCR, the TCRdb table keeps only in-frame clones and is missing some. V and J calls and clone size are copied from that table; D and trimming were computed from the DNA. The profile shows about 380,000 clones, 81% of them singletons. V usage is TRBV5-1 and J usage is TRBJ2-2; D gene ambiguous. Sequencing was carried out using peripheral blood. The clonotype was recovered from a human donor with acute or convalescent COVID-19. The donor label of this sample is uncertain. The CDR3 sequence: CASSWQYGELFF. DNA for the CDR3: TGCGCCAGCAGTTGGCAGTACGGGGAGCTGTTTTTT. Drawing the rest from reference TRBV5-1 and TRBJ2-2, the complete variable domain is KAGVTQTPRYLIKTRGQQVTLSCSPISGHRSVSWYQQTPGQGLQFLFEYFSETQRNKGNFPGRFSGRQFSNSRSEMNVSTLELGDSALYLCASSWQYGELFFGEGSRLTVL.